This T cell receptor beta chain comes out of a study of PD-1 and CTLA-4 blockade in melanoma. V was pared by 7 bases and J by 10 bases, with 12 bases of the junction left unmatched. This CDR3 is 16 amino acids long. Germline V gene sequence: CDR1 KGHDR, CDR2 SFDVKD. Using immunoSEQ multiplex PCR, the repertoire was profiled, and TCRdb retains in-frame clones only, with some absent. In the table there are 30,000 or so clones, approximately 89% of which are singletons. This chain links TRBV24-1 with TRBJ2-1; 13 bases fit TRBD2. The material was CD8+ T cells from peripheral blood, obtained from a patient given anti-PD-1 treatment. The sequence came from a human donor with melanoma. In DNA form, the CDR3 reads TGTGCCACCAGCCGATTCGGACTAGCGGGAGATGGGGAGCAGTTCTTC. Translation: CATSRFGLAGDGEQFF.